Listed below are T cell receptor beta chains from one sample, sequenced in a study of blood T cell repertoires in COVID-19. Clones were sequenced by immunoSEQ multiplex PCR, and TCRdb holds only the in-frame ones, with some missing. The data hold approximately 160,000 clones, with about 85% observed a single time. The material sequenced was peripheral blood. The receptors originated from a man in his sixties or seventies who had recovered from COVID-19. Each CDR3 is given with its conserved first and last residue. A D gene is named only where the DNA matches it firmly. Only some rows state a clone size, as once, few, many or a class for expanded clones.

v_gene	abundance	d_gene	j_gene	CDR3nt	CDR3aa
TRBV12-3/TRBV12-4	.	.	TRBJ1-2	TGTGCCAGCCTCGGTGACAGTAACTATGGCTACACCTTC	CASLGDSNYGYTF
TRBV11-2	few	.	TRBJ2-5	TGTGCCAGCAGTCTAGCAGTTGGGGAGACCCAGTACTTC	CASSLAVGETQYF
TRBV5-1	once	TRBD2	TRBJ2-1	TGCGCCAGCAGCTTGGCCGAGACTAGCGGAGGTAGTGAGCAGTTCTTC	CASSLAETSGGSEQFF
TRBV6-5	.	TRBD1	TRBJ2-7	TGTGCCAGCAGGGACAGGGGGACCGAGCAGTACTTC	CASRDRGTEQYF
TRBV5-1	.	.	TRBJ2-2	TGCGCCAGCGCCCTCGTCCGCGGGATGAACACCGGGGAGCTGTTTTTT	CASALVRGMNTGELFF
TRBV28	.	.	TRBJ2-2	TGTGCCAGCAGCGGGATACAGGGTAACGGGGAGCTGTTTTTT	CASSGIQGNGELFF
TRBV6-2/TRBV6-3	once	TRBD2	TRBJ2-7	TGTGCCAGCACCCCCACGGGAGGCTTCGCGCAGTACTTC	CASTPTGGFAQYF
TRBV29-1	.	.	TRBJ2-1	TGCAGCGTTGCGTTTTCCTACAATGAGCAGTTCTTC	CSVAFSYNEQFF
TRBV29-1	.	.	TRBJ1-1	TGCAGCGTTGAAGGGGGGGAGGAGATGAACACTGAAGCTTTCTTT	CSVEGGEEMNTEAFF
TRBV27	.	.	TRBJ2-3	TGTGCCAGCAGTCCCTGGACAGCTTCGGGAGATACGCAGTATTTT	CASSPWTASGDTQYF
TRBV9	.	.	TRBJ2-5	TGTGCCAGCAGTGACACTCCACAAGAGACCCAGTACTTC	CASSDTPQETQYF
TRBV9	.	.	TRBJ2-4	TGTGCCAGCAGCGTAGCTGGTAGCGCCAAAAACATTCAGTACTTC	CASSVAGSAKNIQYF
TRBV7-2	few	.	TRBJ1-5	TGTGCCAGCAGCTCTGGAGTCAATCAGCCCCAGCATTTT	CASSSGVNQPQHF
TRBV9	.	TRBD2	TRBJ2-2	TGTGCCAGCAGCGCTGGACTAGCGGGGAACACCGGGGAGCTGTTTTTT	CASSAGLAGNTGELFF
TRBV30	.	TRBD1	TRBJ1-5	TGTGCCTGGAGTTTTGGGACAGGGGCGTGGAATCAGCCCCAGCATTTT	CAWSFGTGAWNQPQHF
TRBV14	few	TRBD1	TRBJ2-7	TGTGCCAGCAGCCAAGGGGGGACAGGGAGCTACGAGCAGTACTTC	CASSQGGTGSYEQYF
TRBV10-1	.	.	TRBJ2-7	TGCGCCAGCAGTGAGGCCGGGGGTCACTACGAGCAGTACTTC	CASSEAGGHYEQYF
TRBV4-1	.	TRBD1	TRBJ2-5	TGCGCCAGCAGCCAAGATCCTGCAGGGGGTCAAGAGACCCAGTACTTC	CASSQDPAGGQETQYF
TRBV28	.	TRBD1	TRBJ1-2	TGTGCCAGCAGCGCCCATTCTACGACAGGGGGGTTTGGGGGCTACACCTTC	CASSAHSTTGGFGGYTF
TRBV6-5	.	.	TRBJ1-2	TGTGCCAGCAGTTACGTCAGAAACTATGGCTACACCTTC	CASSYVRNYGYTF
TRBV25-1	.	TRBD2	TRBJ2-3	TGTGCCAGCAGTGAAGGTTGGGGACTAGCGGGAGACACAGATACGCAGTATTTT	CASSEGWGLAGDTDTQYF
TRBV5-1	.	.	TRBJ2-2	TGCGCCAGCAGCTTGGGTGGGACAACAACCGGGGAGCTGTTTTTT	CASSLGGTTTGELFF